This passage covers 8 T cell receptor beta chains from one sample sequenced in a study of blood T cell repertoires in COVID-19. TCRdb's copy holds only in-frame clones and misses some; the assay was immunoSEQ multiplex PCR. The sample holds about 300,000 clones, about 80% seen once. Input material: peripheral blood. These receptors all come from a woman in her fifties or sixties who had recovered from COVID-19.

The V gene is TRBV20-1, the J gene TRBJ1-1, with a possible D match to TRBD1 (6 bases). Trimming left V 3 bases short and J 6 bases short, with 20 bases between. CDR3 length equals 15 residues. The V gene's germline CDR1 is DFQATT and CDR2 SNEGSKA (reference sequence). CDR3 sequence (DNA): TGCAGTGCTAGTTCTTCAGGGGTCCTATGGTCTGAAGCTTTCTTT. It translates to CSASSSGVLWSEAFF.

The V and J genes are TRBV19 and TRBJ2-2; 14 bases agree with TRBD2. The germline CDR1 and CDR2 sequences are LNHDA and SQIVND (reference sequence). CDR3 length: 19 residues. With V trimmed by 4 bases and J by 3 bases, 10 bases remained unmatched. The CDR3 region has the DNA TGTGCCAGTAGTAAAAGGGGACCGGGACTAGCGGGAGACACCGGGGAGCTGTTTTTT. Translation gives CASSKRGPGLAGDTGELFF.

The chain carries TRBV7-6 and TRBJ1-2; a weak D match, TRBD1 (6 bases). Germline-derived CDR1 and CDR2 are SGHVS and FNYEAQ. The V end lost 1 base, the J end lost 3 bases, and 12 bases lay between the germline ends. The CDR3 extends over 15 amino acids. The CDR3, as DNA: TGTGCCAGCAGCTTAGTCCCTGGGGGCGACTATGGCTACACCTTC. The encoded protein is CASSLVPGGDYGYTF.

This clone was seen a single time. The rearrangement joins TRBV7-2 to TRBJ2-1; D gene uncertain. From germline, CDR1 is SGHTA and CDR2 FQGNSA. V was trimmed by 1 base and J by 4 bases, leaving 20 bases between them. The CDR3 extends over 18 amino acids. The CDR3 loop is CASSLDTNVWASYNEQFF. The DNA for the CDR3 is TGTGCCAGCAGCTTAGATACCAACGTGTGGGCCTCATACAATGAGCAGTTCTTC.

The chain combines TRBV6-5 with TRBJ1-4; no clear D. V was shortened by 7 bases and J by 8 bases, with 20 bases between the two germline ends. Per germline, CDR1 MNHEY and CDR2 SVGAGI. The CDR3 is 15 amino acids. CDR3 DNA sequence: TGTGCCAGCAAGGTGGCGGAGGGAGAAAAGGAAAAACTGTTTTTT. Translated: CASKVAEGEKEKLFF.

This chain joins TRBV6-2 or TRBV6-3 and TRBJ2-7; 9 nucleotides match TRBD1. The junction had 11 bases not matched to a gene; V was cut back by 5 bases and J by 6 bases. Germline-derived CDR1 and CDR2 are MNHEY and SVGEGT. The CDR3 is 15 amino acids. The CDR3 DNA reads as TGTGCCAGCAGTCAACGACAGGGGGGGCCTGCCGAGCAGTACTTC. This translates into CASSQRQGGPAEQYF.

The chain uses TRBV4-3 and TRBJ2-5; TRBD1 matches 7 bases. The CDR3 runs to 14 residues. Germline-derived CDR1 and CDR2 are LGHNA and YSLEER. The trim removed 10 bases at V and 2 bases at J, leaving 10 bases unmatched. DNA for the CDR3: TGCGCCAATACGGGACAGAATAAACAAGAGACCCAGTACTTC. Translating it yields CANTGQNKQETQYF.

The rearrangement uses TRBV19 and TRBJ2-1; 11 bases are shared with TRBD2. V lost 5 bases, J lost 6 bases, and 6 bases stayed unmatched. The CDR3 covers 15 residues. The V gene's germline CDR1 is LNHDA and CDR2 SQIVND (reference sequence). The CDR3 sequence is CASSWTSGQLNEQFF. The CDR3 DNA reads TGTGCCAGTAGTTGGACTAGCGGGCAACTCAATGAGCAGTTCTTC.